This TCR beta chain is drawn from a study of shared clonotypes between healthy human individuals. As to this clone: Possible read error: a much larger clone is one base away. Other DNA sequences in the sample encode the same CDR3.

The CDR3 sequence is 13 residues long. V lost 0 bases to trimming and J lost 3 bases, with 6 bases between them. CDR1 SGHRS and CDR2 YFSETQ come from the germline V gene. Unsorted PBMC contributed 250 to 300 ng DNA, roughly 30,000 T cell genomes, to each replicate PCR. Unsorted PBMC DNA went through sequencing on ten immunoSEQ deep assay plates. Per the authors' pipeline: Quality scores were absent from the junction-only immunoSEQ sequences, so filtering differed. Using immunoSEQ multiplex PCR, the repertoire was profiled, and TCRdb retains in-frame clones only, with some absent. V and J calls and clone size are copied from that table; D and trimming were computed from the DNA. The sample contains roughly 500,000 clones, around 79% of which appear only once.

The sequence came from a woman aged 40 to 50 in good health. Some clones in this sample may be carry-over from other donors' samples. Material: PBMCs. This rearrangement joins TRBV5-1 to TRBJ1-1, with D hard to call. The CDR3 loop reads CASSLAGYTEAFF. CDR3 in DNA: TGCGCCAGCAGCTTGGCAGGCTACACTGAAGCTTTCTTT.